Sequencing of this T cell receptor beta chain was carried out in a study of response to subunit inactivated influenza vaccine. With respect to this clonotype: The target antigen is unknown.

Study results and limitations: A suggestion made by the authors is that each seasonal influenza vaccination recruits few new T cells.

MiXCR, applied by TCRdb to the RT-PCR reads, yields one record per CDR3 protein. The sample lists more than 500,000 distinct CDR3 sequences, approximately 10% occurring once. Unmatched junction bases numbered 5, after V lost 5 bases and J lost 4 bases. CDR3 length: 16 amino acids. These records were also assigned to another study, of T cells expressing NK-cell markers. That study adds: For TCR beta, cDNA was produced by 5'RACE template switching with UMIs. Obtained from sorted CD3+CD56+NKG2C+, CD3+CD56+NKG2C- and CD3+CD56-NKG2C+ T cells were the TCR beta repertoires. The authors sequenced eight donors, of whom seven were HCMV-seropositive and one was seronegative. These clonotypes additionally ranked first within the CD3+CD56-NKG2C+ fraction of a few donors.

J is TRBJ2-1 and V is TRBV12-3 or TRBV12-4; 13 nucleotides align to TRBD2. This TCR was sampled from a man in his fifties who received an inactivated influenza vaccine. This material consisted of PBMCs from blood, taken on the day of vaccination. The CDR3 protein is CASSLGTSGEYNEQFF. Written as DNA, the CDR3 is TGTGCCAGCAGTCTAGGGACTAGCGGGGAGTACAATGAGCAGTTCTTC.